This is a list of T cell receptor beta chains from one sample in a study of blood T cell repertoires in COVID-19. Data came from immunoSEQ multiplex PCR; TCRdb stores just in-frame clones and leaves some out. This table has some 67,000 clones, 87% appearing once. The sequencing input was peripheral blood. The source of these receptors is a woman of 80 years or more with acute or convalescent COVID-19. Both conserved end residues are part of each CDR3. D genes are given only for firm matches.

>TRBD1|TRBJ2-1|TRBV12-3/TRBV12-4
TGTGCCAGCAGTTGGACAGGGTACAATGAGCAGTTCTTC
CASSWTGYNEQFF
>.|TRBJ2-3|TRBV4-2
TGTGCCAGCAGCCAAGGCCGGGACTCCCGCACAGATACGCAGTATTTT
CASSQGRDSRTDTQYF
>.|TRBJ1-3|TRBV7-9
TGTGCCAGCAGCTCCGGAGGCCTCGGGGGAAACACCATATATTTT
CASSSGGLGGNTIYF
>TRBD1|TRBJ1-3|TRBV2
TGTGCCAGCAGGAAGGACAGGGTCGGAAACACCATATATTTT
CASRKDRVGNTIYF
>.|TRBJ1-5|TRBV9
TGTGCCAGCAGCGTAGCAGGGGCTAATCAGCCCCAGCATTTT
CASSVAGANQPQHF
>.|TRBJ1-4|TRBV4-3
TGCGCCAGCAGCCAACTCGCGGGGATTCAACTGTTTTTT
CASSQLAGIQLFF
>TRBD2|TRBJ2-4|TRBV7-8
TGTGCCAGCAGCTTAGCGCAGCTTAGACTAGCGGGACCTCTAGCCAAAAACATTCAGTACTTC
CASSLAQLRLAGPLAKNIQYF
>.|TRBJ1-3|TRBV15
TGTGCCACCGGAGCCGGATTCTCTGGAAACACCATATATTTT
CATGAGFSGNTIYF
>TRBD2|TRBJ2-7|TRBV10-3
TGTGCCATCAGTGAGTCGACTAGCGGGGTCTCGGACGAGCAGTACTTC
CAISESTSGVSDEQYF
>TRBD1|TRBJ2-7|TRBV6-1
TGTGCCAGCAGTAAAGAACGTAGACAGGGACGCTCCTACGAGCAGTACTTC
CASSKERRQGRSYEQYF
>.|TRBJ2-7|TRBV27
TGTGCCTCCGGAAGGGGCGCAGGTTTTTACGAGCAGTACTTC
CASGRGAGFYEQYF